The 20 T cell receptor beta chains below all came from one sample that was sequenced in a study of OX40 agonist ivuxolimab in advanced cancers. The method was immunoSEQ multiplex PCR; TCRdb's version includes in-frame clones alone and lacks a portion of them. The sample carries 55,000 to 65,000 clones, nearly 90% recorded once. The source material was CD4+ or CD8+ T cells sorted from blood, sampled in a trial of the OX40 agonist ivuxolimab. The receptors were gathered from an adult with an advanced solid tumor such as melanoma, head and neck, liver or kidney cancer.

This chain's CDR3 is CAGTPGTMNTEAFF. The CDR3 DNA follows: TGTGCCGGGACACCCGGGACAATGAACACTGAAGCTTTCTTT. The rearrangement uses TRBV2 and TRBJ1-1; D may be TRBD1 (6 bases). The CDR3 spans 14 residues. V gave up 11 bases and J gave up 0 bases, with 16 bases separating them. Germline CDR1 and CDR2: SNHLY and FYNNEI.

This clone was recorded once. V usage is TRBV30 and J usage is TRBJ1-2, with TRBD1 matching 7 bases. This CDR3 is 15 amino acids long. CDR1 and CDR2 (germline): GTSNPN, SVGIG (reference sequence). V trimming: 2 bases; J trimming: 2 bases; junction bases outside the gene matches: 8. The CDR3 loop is CAWSRGQDKNYGYTF. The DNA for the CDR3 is TGTGCCTGGAGTCGCGGACAGGACAAAAACTATGGCTACACCTTC. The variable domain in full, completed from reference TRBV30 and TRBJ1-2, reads SQTIHQWPATLVQPVGSPLSLECTVEGTSNPNLYWYRQAAGRGLQLLFYSVGIGQISSEVPQNLSASRPQDRQFILSSKKLLLSDSGFYLCAWSRGQDKNYGYTFGSGTRLTVV.

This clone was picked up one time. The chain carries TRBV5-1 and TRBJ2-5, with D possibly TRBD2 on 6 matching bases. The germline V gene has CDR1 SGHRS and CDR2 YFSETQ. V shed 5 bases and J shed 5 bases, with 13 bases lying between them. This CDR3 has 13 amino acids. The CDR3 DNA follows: TGCGCCAGCAGTGCCGCTGGGGGGGAGACCCAGTACTTC. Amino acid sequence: CASSAAGGETQYF.

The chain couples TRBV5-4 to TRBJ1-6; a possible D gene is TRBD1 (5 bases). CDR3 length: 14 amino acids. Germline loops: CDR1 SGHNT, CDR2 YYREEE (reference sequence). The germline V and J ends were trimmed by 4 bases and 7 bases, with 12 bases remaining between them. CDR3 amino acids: CASSLGDPNSPLHF. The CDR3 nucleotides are TGTGCCAGCAGCCTCGGGGACCCGAATTCACCCCTCCACTTT. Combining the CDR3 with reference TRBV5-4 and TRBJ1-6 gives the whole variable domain ETGVTQSPTHLIKTRGQQVTLRCSSQSGHNTVSWYQQALGQGPQFIFQYYREEENGRGNFPPRFSGLQFPNYSSELNVNALELDDSALYLCASSLGDPNSPLHFGNGTRLTVT.

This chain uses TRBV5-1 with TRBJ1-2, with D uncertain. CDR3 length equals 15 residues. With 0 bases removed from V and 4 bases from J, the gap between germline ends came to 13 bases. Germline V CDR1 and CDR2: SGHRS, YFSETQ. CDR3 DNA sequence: TGCGCCAGCAGCTTGGGTCCGGGAGCCGCCTATGGCTACACCTTC. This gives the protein CASSLGPGAAYGYTF.

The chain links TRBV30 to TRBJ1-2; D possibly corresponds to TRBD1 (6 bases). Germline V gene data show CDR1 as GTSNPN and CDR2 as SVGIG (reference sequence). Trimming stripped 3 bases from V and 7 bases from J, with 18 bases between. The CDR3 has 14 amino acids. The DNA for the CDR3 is TGTGCCTGGAGAGCCCACGGGGGGGCGGGTGGCTACACCTTC. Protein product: CAWRAHGGAGGYTF.

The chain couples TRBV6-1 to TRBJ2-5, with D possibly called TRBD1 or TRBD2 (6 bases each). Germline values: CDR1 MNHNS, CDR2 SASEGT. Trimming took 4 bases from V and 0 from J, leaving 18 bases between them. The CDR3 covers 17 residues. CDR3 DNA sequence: TGTGCCAGCAGTGTCACCCCGGGGGCATTTAACCAAGAGACCCAGTACTTC. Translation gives CASSVTPGAFNQETQYF.

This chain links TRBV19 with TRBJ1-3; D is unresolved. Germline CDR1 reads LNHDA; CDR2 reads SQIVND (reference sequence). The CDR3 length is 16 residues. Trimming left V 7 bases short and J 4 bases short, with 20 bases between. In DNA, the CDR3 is TGTGCCAGTACCGCCCGGGCCGTTTTCTCAGGAAACACCATATATTTT. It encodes CASTARAVFSGNTIYF. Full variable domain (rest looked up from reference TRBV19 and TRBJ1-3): DGGITQSPKYLFRKEGQNVTLSCEQNLNHDAMYWYRQDPGQGLRLIYYSQIVNDFQKGDIAEGYSVSREKKESFPLTVTSAQKNPTAFYLCASTARAVFSGNTIYFGEGSWLTVV.

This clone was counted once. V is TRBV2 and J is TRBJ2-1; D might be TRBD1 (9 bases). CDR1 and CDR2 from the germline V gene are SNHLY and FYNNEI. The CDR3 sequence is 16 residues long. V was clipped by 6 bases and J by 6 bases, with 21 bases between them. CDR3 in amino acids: CASSGQGLAGSNEQFF. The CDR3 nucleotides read TGTGCCAGCAGCGGACAGGGGTTAGCGGGGTCCAATGAGCAGTTCTTC. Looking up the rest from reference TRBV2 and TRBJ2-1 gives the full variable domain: EPEVTQTPSHQVTQMGQEVILRCVPISNHLYFYWYRQILGQKVEFLVSFYNNEISEKSEIFDDQFSVERPDGSNFTLKIRSTKLEDSAMYFCASSGQGLAGSNEQFFGPGTRLTVL.

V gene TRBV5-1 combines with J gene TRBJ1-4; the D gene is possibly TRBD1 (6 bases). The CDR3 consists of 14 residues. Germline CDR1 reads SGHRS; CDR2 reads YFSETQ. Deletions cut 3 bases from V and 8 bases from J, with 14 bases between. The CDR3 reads CASSSDRGAEKLFF. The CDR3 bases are TGCGCCAGCAGCTCGGACCGGGGGGCGGAAAAACTGTTTTTT.

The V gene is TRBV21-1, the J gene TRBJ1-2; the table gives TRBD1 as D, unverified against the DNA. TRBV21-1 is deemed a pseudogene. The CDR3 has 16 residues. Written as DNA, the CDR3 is TGTGCCAGCAGCAAAGTTTACAGGGGGGATTTCTATGGCTACACCTTC. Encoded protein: CASSKVYRGDFYGYTF.

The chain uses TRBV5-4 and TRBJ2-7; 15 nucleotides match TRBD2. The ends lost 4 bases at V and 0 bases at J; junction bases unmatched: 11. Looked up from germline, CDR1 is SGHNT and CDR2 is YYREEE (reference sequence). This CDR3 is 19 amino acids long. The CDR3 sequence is CASSRGLAGGLGSSYEQYF. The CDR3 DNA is TGTGCCAGCAGCCGAGGACTAGCGGGGGGGCTCGGGAGCTCCTACGAGCAGTACTTC.

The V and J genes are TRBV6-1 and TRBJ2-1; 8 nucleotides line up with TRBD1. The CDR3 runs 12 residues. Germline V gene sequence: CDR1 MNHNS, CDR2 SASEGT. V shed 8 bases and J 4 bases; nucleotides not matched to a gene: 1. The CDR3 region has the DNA TGTGCCAGCGGGACAGGATACAATGAGCAGTTCTTC. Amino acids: CASGTGYNEQFF.

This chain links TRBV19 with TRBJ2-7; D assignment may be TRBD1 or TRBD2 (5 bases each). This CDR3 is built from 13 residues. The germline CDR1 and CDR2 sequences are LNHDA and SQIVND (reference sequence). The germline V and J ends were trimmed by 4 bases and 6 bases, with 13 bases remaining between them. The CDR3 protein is CASSTKGTGEQYF. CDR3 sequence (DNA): TGTGCCAGTAGTACGAAAGGGACCGGCGAGCAGTACTTC.

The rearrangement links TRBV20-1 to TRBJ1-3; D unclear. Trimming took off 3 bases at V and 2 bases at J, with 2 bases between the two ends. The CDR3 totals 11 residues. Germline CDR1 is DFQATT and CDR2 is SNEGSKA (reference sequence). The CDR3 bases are TGCAGTGCTAGGCCTGGAAACACCATATATTTT. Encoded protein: CSARPGNTIYF.

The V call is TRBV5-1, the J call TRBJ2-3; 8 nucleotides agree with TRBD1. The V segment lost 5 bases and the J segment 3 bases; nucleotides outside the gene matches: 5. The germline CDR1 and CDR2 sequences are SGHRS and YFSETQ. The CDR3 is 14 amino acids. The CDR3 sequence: CASRGQGITDTQYF. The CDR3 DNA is TGCGCCAGCAGAGGACAGGGAATTACAGATACGCAGTATTTT.

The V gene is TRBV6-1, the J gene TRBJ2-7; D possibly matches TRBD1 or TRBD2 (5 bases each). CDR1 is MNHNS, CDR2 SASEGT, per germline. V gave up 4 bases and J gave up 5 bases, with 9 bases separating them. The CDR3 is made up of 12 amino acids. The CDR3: CASSGRDDEQYF. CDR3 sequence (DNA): TGTGCCAGCAGTGGTCGGGACGACGAGCAGTACTTC.

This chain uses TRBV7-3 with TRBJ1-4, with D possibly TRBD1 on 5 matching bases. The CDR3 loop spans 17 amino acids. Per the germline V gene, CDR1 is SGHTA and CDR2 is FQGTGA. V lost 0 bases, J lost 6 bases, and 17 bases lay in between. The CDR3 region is CASSLTNPGPTHEKLFF. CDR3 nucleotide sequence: TGTGCCAGCAGCTTAACGAATCCAGGGCCTACCCATGAAAAACTGTTTTTT. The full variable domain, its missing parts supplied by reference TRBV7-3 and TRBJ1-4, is GAGVSQTPSNKVTEKGKYVELRCDPISGHTALYWYRQSLGQGPEFLIYFQGTGAADDSGLPNDRFFAVRPEGSVSTLKIQRTERGDSAVYLCASSLTNPGPTHEKLFFGSGTQLSVL.

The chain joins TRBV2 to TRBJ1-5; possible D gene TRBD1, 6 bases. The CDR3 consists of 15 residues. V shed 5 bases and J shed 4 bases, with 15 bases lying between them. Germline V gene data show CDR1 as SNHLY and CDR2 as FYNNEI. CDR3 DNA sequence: TGTGCCAGCAGTCGACAGGCCGTCGGGAATCAGCCCCAGCATTTT. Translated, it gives CASSRQAVGNQPQHF.

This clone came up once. Here the CDR3 reads CASSLGNTATNEKLFF. In DNA form, the CDR3 reads TGCGCCAGCAGCTTAGGGAACACTGCAACTAATGAAAAACTGTTTTTT. The V gene is TRBV5-1, the J gene TRBJ1-4; D unclear. The CDR3 consists of 16 residues. The ends were cut back, 2 bases at V and 0 bases at J, with 11 bases in the middle. CDR1 and CDR2 (germline): SGHRS, YFSETQ.